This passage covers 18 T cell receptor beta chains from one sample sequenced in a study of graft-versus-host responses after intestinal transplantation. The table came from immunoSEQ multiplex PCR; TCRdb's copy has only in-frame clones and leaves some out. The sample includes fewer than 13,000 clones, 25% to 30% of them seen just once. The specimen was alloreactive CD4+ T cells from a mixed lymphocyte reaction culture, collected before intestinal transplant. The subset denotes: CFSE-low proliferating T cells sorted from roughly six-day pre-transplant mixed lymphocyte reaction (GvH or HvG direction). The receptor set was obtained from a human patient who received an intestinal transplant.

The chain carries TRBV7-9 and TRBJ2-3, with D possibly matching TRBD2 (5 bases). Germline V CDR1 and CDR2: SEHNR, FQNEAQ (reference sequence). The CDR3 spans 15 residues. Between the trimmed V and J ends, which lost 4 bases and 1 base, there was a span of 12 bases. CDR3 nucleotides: TGTGCCAGCAGCTCCCCCTCGGAGGGCACAGATACGCAGTATTTT. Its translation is CASSSPSEGTDTQYF.

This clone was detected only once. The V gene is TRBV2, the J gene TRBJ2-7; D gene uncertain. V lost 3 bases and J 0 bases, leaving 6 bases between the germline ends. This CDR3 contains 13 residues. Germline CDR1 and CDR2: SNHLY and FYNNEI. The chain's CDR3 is CASSDLSSYEQYF. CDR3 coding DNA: TGTGCCAGCAGTGATCTTAGCTCCTACGAGCAGTACTTC.

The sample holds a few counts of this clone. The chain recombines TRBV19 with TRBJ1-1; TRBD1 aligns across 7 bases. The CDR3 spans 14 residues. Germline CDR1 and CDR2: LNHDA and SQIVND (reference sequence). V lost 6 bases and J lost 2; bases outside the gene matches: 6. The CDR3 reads CASSLTGANTEAFF. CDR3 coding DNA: TGTGCCAGTAGCCTTACAGGGGCCAACACTGAAGCTTTCTTT.

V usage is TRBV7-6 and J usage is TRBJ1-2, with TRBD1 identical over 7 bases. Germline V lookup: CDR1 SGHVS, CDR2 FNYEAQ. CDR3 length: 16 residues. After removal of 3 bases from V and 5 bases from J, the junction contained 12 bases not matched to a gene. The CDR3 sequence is CASSFSRDSPSYGYTF. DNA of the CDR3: TGTGCCAGCAGCTTCAGCAGGGACAGCCCTTCGTATGGCTACACCTTC.

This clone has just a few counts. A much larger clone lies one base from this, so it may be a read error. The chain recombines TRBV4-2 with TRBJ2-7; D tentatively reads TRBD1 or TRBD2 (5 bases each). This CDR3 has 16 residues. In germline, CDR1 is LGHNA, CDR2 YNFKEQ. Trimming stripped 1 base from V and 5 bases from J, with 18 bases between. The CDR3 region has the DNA TGTGCCAGCAGCCAAGCCCCTGGTGAGGGGCGAGACGAGCAGTACTTC. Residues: CASSQAPGEGRDEQYF.

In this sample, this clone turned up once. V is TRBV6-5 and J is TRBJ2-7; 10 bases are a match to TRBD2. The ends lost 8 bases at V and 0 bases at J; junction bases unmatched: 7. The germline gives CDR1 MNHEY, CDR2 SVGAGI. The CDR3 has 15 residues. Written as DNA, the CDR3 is TGTGCCAGCCCTACCGGGACTAGCGACTCCTACGAGCAGTACTTC. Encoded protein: CASPTGTSDSYEQYF.

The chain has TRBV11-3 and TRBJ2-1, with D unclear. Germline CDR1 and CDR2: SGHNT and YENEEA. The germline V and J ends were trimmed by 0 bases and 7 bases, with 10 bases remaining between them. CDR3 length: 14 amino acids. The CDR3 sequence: CASSLDDIENEQFF. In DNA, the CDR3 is TGTGCCAGCAGCTTAGATGACATCGAGAATGAGCAGTTCTTC.

CDR3 residues: CASSLEGLDYNEQFF. The DNA of the CDR3 is TGCGCCAGCAGCTTGGAGGGACTAGACTACAATGAGCAGTTCTTC. The chain employs TRBV5-1 and TRBJ2-1, with 8 bases lining up with TRBD2. Germline loops: CDR1 SGHRS, CDR2 YFSETQ. The CDR3 is made up of 15 amino acids. J gave up 3 bases and V 0 bases, and 2 bases lay outside the gene matches.

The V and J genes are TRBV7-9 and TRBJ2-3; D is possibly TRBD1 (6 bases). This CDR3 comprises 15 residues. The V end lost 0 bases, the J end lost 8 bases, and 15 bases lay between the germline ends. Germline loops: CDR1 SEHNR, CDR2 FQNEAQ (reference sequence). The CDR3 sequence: CASSLAGHPGSTQYF. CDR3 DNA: TGTGCCAGCAGCTTAGCGGGACACCCAGGGAGTACGCAGTATTTT.

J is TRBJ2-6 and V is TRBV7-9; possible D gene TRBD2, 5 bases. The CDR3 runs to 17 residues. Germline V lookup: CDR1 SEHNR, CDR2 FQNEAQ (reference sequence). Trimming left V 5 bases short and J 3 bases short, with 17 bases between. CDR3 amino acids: CASSQIGLSLGANVLTF. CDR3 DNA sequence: TGTGCCAGCAGCCAAATTGGACTGTCCCTTGGGGCCAACGTCCTGACTTTC.

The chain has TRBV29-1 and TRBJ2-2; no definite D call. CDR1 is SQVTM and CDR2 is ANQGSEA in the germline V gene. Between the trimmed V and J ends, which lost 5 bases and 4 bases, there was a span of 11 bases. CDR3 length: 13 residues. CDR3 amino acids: CSVRRIGTGELFF. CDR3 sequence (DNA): TGCAGCGTTCGGAGAATTGGCACCGGGGAGCTGTTTTTT.

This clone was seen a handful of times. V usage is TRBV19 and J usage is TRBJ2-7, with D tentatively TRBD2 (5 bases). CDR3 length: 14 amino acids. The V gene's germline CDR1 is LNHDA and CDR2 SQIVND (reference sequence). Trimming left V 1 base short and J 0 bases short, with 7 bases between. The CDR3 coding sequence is TGTGCCAGTAGTATAGCGAGCGGCTCCTACGAGCAGTACTTC. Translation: CASSIASGSYEQYF. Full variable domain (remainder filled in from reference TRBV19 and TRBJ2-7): DGGITQSPKYLFRKEGQNVTLSCEQNLNHDAMYWYRQDPGQGLRLIYYSQIVNDFQKGDIAEGYSVSREKKESFPLTVTSAQKNPTAFYLCASSIASGSYEQYFGPGTRLTVT.

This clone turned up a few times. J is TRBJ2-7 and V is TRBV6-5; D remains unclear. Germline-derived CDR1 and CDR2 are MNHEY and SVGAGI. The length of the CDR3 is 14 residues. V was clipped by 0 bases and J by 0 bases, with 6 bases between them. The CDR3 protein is CASSYSGFSYEQYF. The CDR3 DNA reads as TGTGCCAGCAGTTACTCAGGGTTCTCCTACGAGCAGTACTTC.

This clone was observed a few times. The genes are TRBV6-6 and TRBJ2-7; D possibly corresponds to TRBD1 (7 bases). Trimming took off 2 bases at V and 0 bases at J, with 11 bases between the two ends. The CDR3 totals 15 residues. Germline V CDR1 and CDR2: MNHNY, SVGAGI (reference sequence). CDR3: CASSYGGGDSYEQYF. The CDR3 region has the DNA TGTGCCAGCAGTTACGGAGGGGGCGACTCCTACGAGCAGTACTTC.

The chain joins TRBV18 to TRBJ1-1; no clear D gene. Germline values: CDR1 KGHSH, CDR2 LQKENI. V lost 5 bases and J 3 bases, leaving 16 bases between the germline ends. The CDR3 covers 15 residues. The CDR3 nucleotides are TGTGCCAGCTCAGGTCGACATCCCGCGGACACTGAAGCTTTCTTT. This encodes CASSGRHPADTEAFF.

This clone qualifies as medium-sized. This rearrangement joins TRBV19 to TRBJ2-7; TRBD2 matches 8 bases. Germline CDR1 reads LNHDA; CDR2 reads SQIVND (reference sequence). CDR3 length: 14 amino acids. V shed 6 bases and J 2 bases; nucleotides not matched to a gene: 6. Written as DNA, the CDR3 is TGTGCCAGTAGCTTGACTAGCGAGGCCTACGAGCAGTACTTC. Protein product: CASSLTSEAYEQYF. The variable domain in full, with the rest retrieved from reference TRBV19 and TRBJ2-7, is DGGITQSPKYLFRKEGQNVTLSCEQNLNHDAMYWYRQDPGQGLRLIYYSQIVNDFQKGDIAEGYSVSREKKESFPLTVTSAQKNPTAFYLCASSLTSEAYEQYFGPGTRLTVT.

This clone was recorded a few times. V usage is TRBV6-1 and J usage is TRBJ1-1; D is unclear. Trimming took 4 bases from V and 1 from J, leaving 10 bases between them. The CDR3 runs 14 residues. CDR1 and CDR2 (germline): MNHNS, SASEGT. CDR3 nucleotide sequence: TGTGCCAGCAGTGCATTATCCGGGAACACTGAAGCTTTCTTT. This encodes CASSALSGNTEAFF.

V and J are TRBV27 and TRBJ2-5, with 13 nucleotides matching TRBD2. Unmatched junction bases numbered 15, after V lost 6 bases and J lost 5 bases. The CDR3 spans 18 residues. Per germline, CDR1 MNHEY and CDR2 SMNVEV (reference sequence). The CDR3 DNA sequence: TGTGCCAGCAGGGGAGTAGGACTAGCGGGAGTATTCTGGGAGACCCAGTACTTC. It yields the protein CASRGVGLAGVFWETQYF.